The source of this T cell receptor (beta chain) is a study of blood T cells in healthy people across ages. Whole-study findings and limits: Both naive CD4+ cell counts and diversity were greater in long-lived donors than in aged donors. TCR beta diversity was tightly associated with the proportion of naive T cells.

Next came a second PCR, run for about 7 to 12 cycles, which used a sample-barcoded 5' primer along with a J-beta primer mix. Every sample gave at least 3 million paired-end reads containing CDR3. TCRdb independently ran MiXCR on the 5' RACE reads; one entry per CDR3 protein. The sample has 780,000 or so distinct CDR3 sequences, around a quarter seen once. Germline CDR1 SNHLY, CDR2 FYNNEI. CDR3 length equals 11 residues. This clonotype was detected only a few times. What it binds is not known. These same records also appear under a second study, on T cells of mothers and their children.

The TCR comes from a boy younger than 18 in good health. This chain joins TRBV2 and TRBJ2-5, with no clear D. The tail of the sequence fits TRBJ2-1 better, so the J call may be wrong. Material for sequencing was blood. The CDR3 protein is CASTPYNEQFF. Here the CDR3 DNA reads TGTGCCAGCACCCCATACAATGAGCAGTTCTTC.